This entry concerns a single TCR beta chain. Germline CDR1 is SGHTA and CDR2 is FQGNSA. V trimming: 5 bases; J trimming: 0 bases; junction bases outside the gene matches: 6. The CDR3 is 15 residues long. This record comes from a study of blood T cell repertoires in COVID-19. Original handling: Estimation of nucleated cell counts was performed using reference gene primer amplification. Sequencing was performed with immunoSEQ multiplex PCR; in TCRdb, only in-frame clones are kept and a portion is missing. V, J and clone size are those of that table, while D and trimming were read from the DNA. The sample lists about 170,000 clones; more than 75% were seen once.

The receptor was derived from a woman in her sixties or seventies with acute or convalescent COVID-19. The specimen was peripheral blood. The chain joins TRBV7-2 to TRBJ2-7; 8 bases align to TRBD2. The CDR3: CASSPRLASSYEQYF. CDR3 DNA: TGTGCCAGCAGCCCAAGACTAGCGAGCTCCTACGAGCAGTACTTC.